Below, 8 T cell receptor beta chains from the same sample are listed, as sequenced in a study of T cell changes during pregnancy in multiple sclerosis. The repertoire was sequenced with immunoSEQ multiplex PCR; TCRdb's copy has only in-frame clones and lacks some. The table has 60,000 or so clones, 80% to 90% seen once; the top ten hold roughly 2.6%. The sequencing used peripheral blood, collected in the first trimester of pregnancy. Every receptor here comes from a female donor with multiple sclerosis, enrolled in a pregnancy study.

The chain uses TRBV18 and TRBJ1-5, with D tentatively TRBD1 (5 bases). V lost 2 bases, J lost 1 base, and 9 bases lay in between. The CDR3 loop spans 15 amino acids. Looked up from germline, CDR1 is KGHSH and CDR2 is LQKENI. CDR3 nucleotide sequence: TGTGCCAGCTCACCAAGGAGACAGAGCAATCAGCCCCAGCATTTT. This translates into CASSPRRQSNQPQHF.

The J gene is TRBJ2-3, the V gene TRBV12-5, with 7 positions matching TRBD1. Germline assignment: CDR1 LGHNT and CDR2 FRNRAP. CDR3 length: 14 amino acids. The V gene end was trimmed by 7 bases and the J gene end by 4 bases; junction bases not matched to a gene: 8. The CDR3 region is CASDGVGGSDTQYF. Written as DNA, the CDR3 is TGTGCTAGTGACGGAGTAGGGGGCTCAGATACGCAGTATTTT.

The V gene is TRBV27, the J gene TRBJ2-7, with no clear D. CDR1 MNHEY and CDR2 SMNVEV come from the germline V gene (reference sequence). V lost 4 bases and J lost 3, with 4 bases in between. The CDR3 totals 11 residues. The DNA for the CDR3 is TGTGCCAGCAGTTCCAACTACGAGCAGTACTTC. It encodes CASSSNYEQYF.

This clone was found once. V gene TRBV18 combines with J gene TRBJ2-3, with 12 nucleotides matching TRBD2. The germline V gene has CDR1 KGHSH and CDR2 LQKENI. V shed 3 bases and J 2 bases; nucleotides not matched to a gene: 3. This CDR3 is built from 16 residues. The CDR3 sequence is CASSPLAGGDTDTQYF. CDR3 coding DNA: TGTGCCAGCTCACCCCTAGCGGGAGGGGACACAGATACGCAGTATTTT.

The J gene is TRBJ1-2, the V gene TRBV5-1; 10 bases match TRBD1. With 0 bases clipped from V and 1 base from J, the junction kept 12 bases outside the gene matches. CDR1 is SGHRS and CDR2 is YFSETQ in the germline V gene. CDR3 length: 19 residues. CDR3 residues: CASSLAMNQDRGVNYGYTF. The CDR3 coding sequence is TGCGCCAGCAGCTTGGCTATGAATCAGGACAGGGGGGTTAACTATGGCTACACCTTC.

This clone was observed a few times. This sequence joins TRBV7-9 and TRBJ1-2, with D unresolved. Trimming shortened V by 3 bases and J by 8 bases, and 19 bases separated the two germline ends. Germline V lookup: CDR1 SEHNR, CDR2 FQNEAQ (reference sequence). The CDR3 consists of 15 residues. The CDR3 sequence is CASSFQRLGERGYTF. CDR3 nucleotides: TGTGCCAGCAGCTTTCAGCGGTTAGGCGAAAGGGGCTACACCTTC.

J is TRBJ1-4 and V is TRBV5-1; TRBD1 agrees at 7 bases. This CDR3 comprises 14 residues. V lost 7 bases to trimming and J lost 1 base; unmatched junction nucleotides: 4. Germline V gene data show CDR1 as SGHRS and CDR2 as YFSETQ. The CDR3 DNA reads TGCGCCAGCCATCAGGGGGGAACTAATGAAAAACTGTTTTTT. Translating gives CASHQGGTNEKLFF.

This clone showed up just once. CDR3 region: CASSFRTGAAGELFF. CDR3 coding DNA: TGTGCCAGCAGCTTTAGGACAGGCGCGGCCGGGGAGCTGTTTTTT. This chain joins TRBV5-6 and TRBJ2-2, with 7 bases matching TRBD1. V was clipped by 2 bases and J by 6 bases; unmatched bases: 7. The CDR3 is 15 amino acids. Germline CDR1 is SGHDT and CDR2 is YYEEEE.